This T cell receptor (beta chain) was found in a study of a mutant IDH1 vaccine in newly diagnosed glioma. Repertoires were generated with immunoSEQ multiplex PCR, while TCRdb's copy carries only in-frame clones and drops some. This sample carries 45,000 to 65,000 clones, around 60% of them seen once, and the ten largest clones take about 4.8%. A note on this clone: The target antigen is unknown.

Germline V gene data show CDR1 as SGHNT and CDR2 as YENEEA. The V end lost 5 bases, the J end lost 0 bases, and 13 bases lay between the germline ends. The CDR3 is made up of 15 amino acids. Indicated time point: week 47, end of study. Every vaccination contained 300 ug of the mutant IDH1 20-mer peptide and was paired with topical imiquimod. In every donor, the tumor was a new WHO grade 3 or 4 IDH1-mutant, ATRX-lost astrocytoma. Here the sequenced sample was peripheral blood mononuclear cells (PBMCs), taken from a glioma patient whose treatment included an IDH1 peptide vaccine. The chain combines TRBV11-3 with TRBJ1-1; D gene uncertain. The clonotype was recovered from a man aged 35 to 55 with glioma. Some clones in this sample may be carry-over from other donors' samples. DNA for the CDR3: TGTGCCAGCAGCCCCGGACGGAGATTGAACACTGAAGCTTTCTTT. It encodes CASSPGRRLNTEAFF. Full variable domain (remainder filled in from reference TRBV11-3 and TRBJ1-1): EAGVVQSPRYKIIEKKQPVAFWCNPISGHNTLYWYLQNLGQGPELLIRYENEEAVDDSQLPKDRFSAERLKGVDSTLKIQPAELGDSAVYLCASSPGRRLNTEAFFGQGTRLTVV.